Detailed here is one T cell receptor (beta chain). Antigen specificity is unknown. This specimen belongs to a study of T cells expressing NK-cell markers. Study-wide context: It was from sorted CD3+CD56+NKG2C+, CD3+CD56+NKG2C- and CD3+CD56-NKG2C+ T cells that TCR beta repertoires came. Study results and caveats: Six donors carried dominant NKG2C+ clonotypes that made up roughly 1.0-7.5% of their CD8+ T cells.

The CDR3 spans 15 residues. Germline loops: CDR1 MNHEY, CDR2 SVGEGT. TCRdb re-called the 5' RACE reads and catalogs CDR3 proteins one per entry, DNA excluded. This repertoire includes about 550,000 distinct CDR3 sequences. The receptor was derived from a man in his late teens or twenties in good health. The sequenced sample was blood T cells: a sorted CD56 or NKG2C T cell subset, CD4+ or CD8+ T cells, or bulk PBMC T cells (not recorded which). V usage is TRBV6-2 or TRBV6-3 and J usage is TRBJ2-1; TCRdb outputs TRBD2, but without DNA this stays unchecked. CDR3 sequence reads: CASRPGLAGGNEQFF.